A single sample is the source of the 18 T cell receptor beta chains below, sequenced in a study of molecular identifiers for immune sequencing clone quantification. One entry per CDR3 protein, called by TCRdb with MiXCR from the PCR reads. The sample holds approximately 500,000 distinct CDR3 sequences, roughly 23% seen once. Sequences were obtained from naive CD8+ T cells from blood, with Jurkat cell RNA spiked in. Subset given: FACS-sorted CD8+CD4-CCR7+CD45RA+ naive T cells. Receptors were obtained from a human donor in good health. Some libraries in this study had Jurkat cell RNA spiked in.

This clonotype was seen more than once but under ten times. The chain couples TRBV27 to TRBJ2-3, with unresolved D. CDR3 length: 14 residues. Germline V gives CDR1 MNHEY, CDR2 SMNVEV (reference sequence). Trimming removed 2 bases at V and 4 bases at J, with 10 bases between. Here the CDR3 DNA reads TGTGCCAGCAGTTTAGGGGAAGAGCCAGATACGCAGTATTTT. It translates to CASSLGEEPDTQYF.

On this clonotype itself: One base away lies a much larger clone, so this may be a sequencing read error. The CDR3 carries no conserved terminal phenylalanine or tryptophan, so it likely arises from a read error. In nucleotides, the CDR3 is TGTGCCAGCAGCCCGAGGGCACAGTTCACTGAAGCTTTCCTT. Translation: CASSPRAQFTEAFL. This rearrangement joins TRBV14 to TRBJ1-1; D not certain. Germline V gives CDR1 SGHDN, CDR2 FVKESK. V was pared by 4 bases and J by 4 bases, with 13 bases between. The CDR3 length is 14 residues.

This clonotype was detected ten times or more. This sequence joins TRBV28 and TRBJ2-3; D call uncertain. V was clipped by 6 bases and J by 2 bases, with 3 bases between them. Looked up from germline, CDR1 is MDHEN and CDR2 is SYDVKM. This CDR3 spans 11 amino acids. Here the CDR3 DNA reads TGTGCCAGCAGAAACACAGATACGCAGTATTTT. It codes for CASRNTDTQYF.

This clonotype has at least ten counts. This chain connects TRBV5-1 to TRBJ2-3; unclear D gene. There are 14 residues in the CDR3. The germline gives CDR1 SGHRS, CDR2 YFSETQ. Trimming took 0 bases from V and 1 from J, leaving 6 bases between them. CDR3 in DNA: TGCGCCAGCAGCTTGGACAAGGGCACAGATACGCAGTATTTT. It translates to CASSLDKGTDTQYF.

With respect to this clonotype: The CDR3 does not end in the conserved phenylalanine or tryptophan, so this is likely a read error. The chain combines TRBV2 with TRBJ2-7, with 8 bases aligning to TRBD1. The CDR3 totals 13 residues. CDR1 is SNHLY, CDR2 FYNNEI, per germline. The ends lost 4 bases at V and 2 bases at J; junction bases unmatched: 1. CDR3 DNA: TGTGCCAGCAGTGGGGACAGGACCTACGAGCAGTACCTC. Residues: CASSGDRTYEQYL.

This clonotype was detected ten times or more. The rearrangement uses TRBV7-2 and TRBJ2-5; TRBD2 agrees at 13 bases. J gave up 4 bases and V 4 bases, and 6 bases lay outside the gene matches. CDR3 length: 16 residues. Looked up from germline, CDR1 is SGHTA and CDR2 is FQGNSA. CDR3 DNA: TGTGCCAGCAGCTCCCCGGGACTAGCGGGGCTAGAGACCCAGTACTTC. Its protein is CASSSPGLAGLETQYF.

In this sample, this clonotype turned up many times. V is TRBV11-2 and J is TRBJ2-1; 9 bases are a match to TRBD1. Looked up from germline, CDR1 is SGHAT and CDR2 is FQNNGV. Trimming cost V 4 bases and J 4 bases; bases outside gene matches: 5. This CDR3 is 15 amino acids long. The CDR3 loop reads CASSSQGANYNEQFF. CDR3 nucleotide sequence: TGTGCCAGCAGCTCACAGGGGGCGAATTACAATGAGCAGTTCTTC. The full variable domain, with the rest looked up from reference TRBV11-2 and TRBJ2-1, is EAGVAQSPRYKIIEKRQSVAFWCNPISGHATLYWYQQILGQGPKLLIQFQNNGVVDDSQLPKDRFSAERLKGVDSTLKIQPAKLEDSAVYLCASSSQGANYNEQFFGPGTRLTVL.

J is TRBJ2-7 and V is TRBV6-2 or TRBV6-3; 7 bases are a match to TRBD2. Germline CDR1 is MNHEY and CDR2 is SVGEGT. The junction had 6 bases not matched to a gene; V was cut back by 10 bases and J by 0 bases. The CDR3 runs 13 residues. Written as DNA, the CDR3 is TGTGCCATCTCCGGCGGGAGCTCCTACGAGCAGTACTTC. It specifies CAISGGSSYEQYF.

The table lists this clonotype with many counts. V and J are TRBV27 and TRBJ2-7, with D uncertain. CDR1 is MNHEY and CDR2 is SMNVEV in the germline V gene (reference sequence). This CDR3 region has 12 residues. Trimming removed 7 bases at V and 6 bases at J, with 13 bases between. The CDR3 DNA reads as TGTGCCAGCACCCTTTGGGTGGGCGAGCAGTACTTC. Its translation is CASTLWVGEQYF.

This clonotype was seen many times. J is TRBJ2-2 and V is TRBV6-2 or TRBV6-3, with 9 bases aligning to TRBD1. This CDR3 has 18 amino acids. After removal of 3 bases from V and 2 bases from J, the junction contained 10 bases not matched to a gene. Germline CDR1 MNHEY, CDR2 SVGEGT. The CDR3 nucleotides are TGTGCCAGCAGTTATCTTAAGCCGGGACAGGGAAACACCGGGGAGCTGTTTTTT. It is translated as CASSYLKPGQGNTGELFF.

This clonotype came up many times. This rearrangement joins TRBV29-1 to TRBJ2-1, with TRBD2 identical over 11 bases. V lost 4 bases to trimming and J lost 7 bases; unmatched junction nucleotides: 12. CDR1 and CDR2 (germline): SQVTM, ANQGSEA. The CDR3 has 16 residues. Written as DNA, the CDR3 is TGCAGCGTTGGTCTGTCGCTAGCGGGAGGTGTAAATGAGCAGTTCTTC. This gives the protein CSVGLSLAGGVNEQFF.

Points on this clonotype: A much larger clone differs from this one at a single base, so this may be a read error. The V and J genes are TRBV7-9 and TRBJ1-1; no reliable D call. Germline values: CDR1 SEHNR, CDR2 FQNEAQ (reference sequence). CDR3 length: 14 amino acids. Trimming pared 4 bases from V and 1 base from J, leaving 10 bases between. Written as DNA, the CDR3 is TGTGCCAGCAGCTCATTTATACCGAACACTGAAGCTTTCTTT. Amino acid sequence: CASSSFIPNTEAFF.

As concerns this clonotype: The junction does not match germline at one end; this may be a read error. The rearrangement links TRBV7-2 to TRBJ2-3; unclear D gene. In germline, CDR1 is SGHTA, CDR2 FQGNSA. The CDR3 contains 12 residues. DNA of the CDR3: TGTACCAGCAGCTTCCTCACAGATACGCAGTATTTC. Its translation is CTSSFLTDTQYF.

The sample holds many counts of this clonotype. The genes are TRBV30 and TRBJ2-1; 8 bases agree with TRBD2. Germline loops: CDR1 GTSNPN, CDR2 SVGIG (reference sequence). This CDR3 comprises 13 residues. Germline trimming cut 2 bases from V and 6 bases from J; bases unmatched to any gene: 3. The CDR3 region is CAWSPLAVNEQFF. The DNA for the CDR3 is TGTGCCTGGAGTCCACTAGCGGTCAATGAGCAGTTCTTC.

This clonotype was counted many times. This chain connects TRBV6-2 or TRBV6-3 to TRBJ2-7, with D possibly TRBD1 on 7 matching bases. V gave up 4 bases and J gave up 5 bases, with 21 bases separating them. Germline assignment: CDR1 MNHEY and CDR2 SVGEGT. The length of the CDR3 is 16 residues. The CDR3 region has the DNA TGTGCCAGCAGTTTCTTCATCGGCAGGGGGGTCGACGAGCAGTACTTC. Its translation: CASSFFIGRGVDEQYF.

This clonotype came up many times. This sequence joins TRBV11-2 and TRBJ2-3; a weak D match, TRBD2 (6 bases). The V end lost 7 bases, the J end lost 3 bases, and 17 bases lay between the germline ends. The CDR3 spans 15 residues. CDR1 is SGHAT and CDR2 is FQNNGV in the germline V gene. The chain's CDR3 is CASIPSPLATDTQYF. CDR3 nucleotides: TGTGCCAGCATCCCAAGCCCCCTAGCGACAGATACGCAGTATTTT.

This clonotype was seen only a few times. CDR3: CSVEGTSYNEQFF. In nucleotides, the CDR3 is TGCAGCGTTGAAGGGACTAGCTACAATGAGCAGTTCTTC. The chain is built from TRBV29-1 and TRBJ2-1, with 7 nucleotides matching TRBD2. V lost 1 base and J lost 3; bases outside the gene matches: 0. The CDR3 consists of 13 residues. Germline CDR1 SQVTM, CDR2 ANQGSEA.

This clonotype was counted a single time. A much larger clone is a single base away; this may be a read error. The chain recombines TRBV28 with TRBJ1-1; the D is unclear. The CDR3 runs to 13 residues. Germline loops: CDR1 MDHEN, CDR2 SYDVKM. Trimming cost V 3 bases and J 4 bases, with 9 bases left between them. The CDR3 here is CASSFKESTEAFF. For the CDR3, the DNA is TGTGCCAGCAGTTTTAAGGAGAGCACTGAAGCTTTCTTT. The variable domain in full, completed from reference TRBV28 and TRBJ1-1, reads DVKVTQSSRYLVKRTGEKVFLECVQDMDHENMFWYRQDPGLGLRLIYFSYDVKMKEKGDIPEGYSVSREKKERFSLILESASTNQTSMYLCASSFKESTEAFFGQGTRLTVV.